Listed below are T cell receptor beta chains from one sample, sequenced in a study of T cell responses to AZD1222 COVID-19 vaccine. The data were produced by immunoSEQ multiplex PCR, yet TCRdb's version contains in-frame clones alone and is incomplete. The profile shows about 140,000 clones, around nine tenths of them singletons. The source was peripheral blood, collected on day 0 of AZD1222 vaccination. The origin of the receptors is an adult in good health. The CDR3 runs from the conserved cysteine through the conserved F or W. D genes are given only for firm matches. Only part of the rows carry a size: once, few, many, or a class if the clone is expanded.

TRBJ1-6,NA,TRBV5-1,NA,TGCGCCAGCAGCTCGGGACAAAGCTCCTATAATTCACCCCTCCACTTT,CASSSGQSSYNSPLHF
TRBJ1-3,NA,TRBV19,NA,TGTGCCAGTTCGTTCCGGGACACTGGAAACACCATATATTTT,CASSFRDTGNTIYF
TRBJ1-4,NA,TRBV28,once,TGTGCCAGCAGTTCCGACGGGTCTAATGAAAAACTGTTTTTT,CASSSDGSNEKLFF
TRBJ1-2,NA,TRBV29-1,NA,TGCAGCGTTTTCCTCGACGGCTACACCTTC,CSVFLDGYTF
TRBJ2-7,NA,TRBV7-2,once,TGTGCCAGCAGCCAGAGGCAGGAGCAGTACTTC,CASSQRQEQYF
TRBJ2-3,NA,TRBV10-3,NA,TGTGCCATCAGGGACCGCACAGATACGCAGTATTTT,CAIRDRTDTQYF
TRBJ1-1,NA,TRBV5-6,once,TGTGCCAGCAGCTTTACAGGGTTAAACACTGAAGCTTTCTTT,CASSFTGLNTEAFF
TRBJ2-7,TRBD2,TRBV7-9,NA,TGTGCCAGCAGCCTAGCGGGAGGCGAGCAGTACTTC,CASSLAGGEQYF
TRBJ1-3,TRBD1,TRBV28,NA,TGTGCCAGCAGCTTGGGACAGGGAAGGTTAAACACCATATATTTT,CASSLGQGRLNTIYF
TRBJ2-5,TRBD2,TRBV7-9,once,TGTGCCAGCAGCTTAGCGCTAGCGGGAGTAGGGGGGCAAGAGACCCAGTACTTC,CASSLALAGVGGQETQYF
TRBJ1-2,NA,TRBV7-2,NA,TGTGCCAGCGCTCGCCCACAGGGCCTCTATGGCTACACCTTC,CASARPQGLYGYTF
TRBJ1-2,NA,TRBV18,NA,TGTGCCAGCTCACAGGTTGGCGGCTACACCTTC,CASSQVGGYTF
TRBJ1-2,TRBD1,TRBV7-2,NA,TGTGCCAGCAGCTCTCAACAGGGGGCCTACGCTAATGGCTACACCTTC,CASSSQQGAYANGYTF
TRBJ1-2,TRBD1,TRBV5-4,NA,TGTGCCAGCAGCTATATCGGGACAGGGGCTGGCTACACCTTC,CASSYIGTGAGYTF
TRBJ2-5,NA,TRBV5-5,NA,TGTGCCAGCAGCTTGGGGGGGCCGGGATTCAAGACCCAGTACTTC,CASSLGGPGFKTQYF
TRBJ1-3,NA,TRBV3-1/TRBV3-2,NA,TGTGCCAGCAGCCCCTTCCTTGGAAACACCATATATTTT,CASSPFLGNTIYF
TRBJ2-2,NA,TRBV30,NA,TGTGCCTGGATGAAGGGGATCTACACCGGGGAGCTGTTTTTT,CAWMKGIYTGELFF
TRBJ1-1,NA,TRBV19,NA,TGTGCCAGTACTTTGTCGAGTAATACGATGAACACTGAAGCTTTCTTT,CASTLSSNTMNTEAFF
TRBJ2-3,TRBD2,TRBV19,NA,TGTGCCAGTAGTCTACTAGCGGGACGCACAGATACGCAGTATTTT,CASSLLAGRTDTQYF
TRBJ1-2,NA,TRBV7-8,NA,TGTGCCAGCAGTACCCGAGGCCGGTATGGCTACACCTTC,CASSTRGRYGYTF
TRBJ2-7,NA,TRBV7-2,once,TGTGCCAGCAGCTTCGCACAGGGCTACGAGCAGTACTTC,CASSFAQGYEQYF
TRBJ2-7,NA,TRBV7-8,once,TGTGCCAGCAGCTTAAGGCTGTCCTACGAGCAGTACTTC,CASSLRLSYEQYF
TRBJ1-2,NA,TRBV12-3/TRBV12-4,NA,TGTGCCAGCAGTTTGAGGGATGGTGGCTACACCTTC,CASSLRDGGYTF
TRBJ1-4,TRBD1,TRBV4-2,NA,TGTGCCAGCAGCCAACCGGGACAGGATAATGAAAAACTGTTTTTT,CASSQPGQDNEKLFF
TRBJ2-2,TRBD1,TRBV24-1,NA,TGTGCCACCAGTGATCGGGCCCCAGGGGGGAACACCGGGGAGCTGTTTTTT,CATSDRAPGGNTGELFF
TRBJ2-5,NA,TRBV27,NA,TGTGCCAGCAGTTTAAGCCTCTTAGGGTCGCAAGAGACCCAGTACTTC,CASSLSLLGSQETQYF
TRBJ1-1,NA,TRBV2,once,TGTGCCAGCAGGGACGCACCTTATAGGGTGGCCACTGAAGCTTTCTTT,CASRDAPYRVATEAFF
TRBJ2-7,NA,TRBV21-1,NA,TGTGCCAGCAGCAAAAGACTAATAGCGGGAGGGGGATACGAGCAGTACTTC,CASSKRLIAGGGYEQYF
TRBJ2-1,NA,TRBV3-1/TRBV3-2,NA,TGTGCCAGCAGCCGCCAAGACTCCTGGCGGGAGCAGTTCTTC,CASSRQDSWREQFF
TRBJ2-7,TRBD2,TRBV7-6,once,TGTGCCAGCAGCCCAATGATAGGGACTAGCGGCTACGAGCAGTACTTC,CASSPMIGTSGYEQYF
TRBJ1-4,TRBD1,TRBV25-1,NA,TGTGCCAGCTCGCTACAGGGACAGCCAAATGAAAAACTGTTTTTT,CASSLQGQPNEKLFF
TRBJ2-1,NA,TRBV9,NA,TGTGCCAGCAGCCCCTATCAGGGGGGCTTCTACAATGAGCAGTTCTTC,CASSPYQGGFYNEQFF
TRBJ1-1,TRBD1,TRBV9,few,TGTGCCAGCAGCGCGGACAGGGGGAACACTGAAGCTTTCTTT,CASSADRGNTEAFF
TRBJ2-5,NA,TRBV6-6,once,TGTGCCAGCAGTTACGCCCCGGCTGGCCAAGAGACCCAGTACTTC,CASSYAPAGQETQYF
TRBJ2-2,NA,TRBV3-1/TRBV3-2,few,TGTGCCAGCAGCCAAGTCGGAACCGGGGAGCTGTTTTTT,CASSQVGTGELFF
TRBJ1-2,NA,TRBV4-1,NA,TGCGCCAGCAGCCAGACCCAGGCCCGAGCTAACTATGGCTACACCTTC,CASSQTQARANYGYTF
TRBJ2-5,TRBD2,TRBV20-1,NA,TGCAGTGCCGCGGGAGGGGAGACCCAGTACTTC,CSAAGGETQYF
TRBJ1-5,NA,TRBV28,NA,NA,CASSSSGQNYQPQHF
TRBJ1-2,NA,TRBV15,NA,TGTGCCACCAGCAGAGATCGAAGCGGGAACTATGGCTACACCTTC,CATSRDRSGNYGYTF
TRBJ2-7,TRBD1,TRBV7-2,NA,TGTGCCAGCAGCTTAGCCGGGACAGGGGAATACGAGCAGTACTTC,CASSLAGTGEYEQYF
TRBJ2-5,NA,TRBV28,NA,TGTGCCAGCAGTTTTCGGCAGGGAGCCCAGTACTTC,CASSFRQGAQYF
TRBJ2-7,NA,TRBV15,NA,TGTGCCACCAGCAGAGACAGGGCCGCGGACGAGCAGTACTTC,CATSRDRAADEQYF
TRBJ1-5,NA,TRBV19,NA,TGTGCCAGTAAGGAAAGGACAGCGATCTTAAAACAGCATTTT,CASKERTAILKQHF
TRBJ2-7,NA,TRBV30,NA,TGTGCCTGGAACAGGGCTTACGAGCAGTACTTC,CAWNRAYEQYF
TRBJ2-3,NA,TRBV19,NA,TGTGCCAGTAGGTCTCCTCGGTGGGGGAGCACAGATACGCAGTATTTT,CASRSPRWGSTDTQYF
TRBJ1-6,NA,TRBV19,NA,TGTGCCAGTAGTTCTGGGGGCGGCCATAATTCACCCCTCCACTTT,CASSSGGGHNSPLHF
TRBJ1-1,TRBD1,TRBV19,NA,TGTGCCAGTAGTATCCAGGGGGTCGGGACTGAAGCTTTCTTT,CASSIQGVGTEAFF
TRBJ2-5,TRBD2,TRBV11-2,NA,TGTGCCAGCAGGGGACTAGCGGGAGGGGAGACCCAGTACTTC,CASRGLAGGETQYF
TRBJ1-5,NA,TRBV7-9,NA,TGTGCCAGCAGCCTGACAGGACCCCAGCATTTT,CASSLTGPQHF
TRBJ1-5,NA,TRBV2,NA,TGTGCCAGCACCACCAACCCGGGGATCCAGCCCCAGCATTTT,CASTTNPGIQPQHF
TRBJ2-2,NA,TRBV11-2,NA,TGTGCCAGCAGCTTAGTTTCGGGCACCGGGGAGCTGTTTTTT,CASSLVSGTGELFF
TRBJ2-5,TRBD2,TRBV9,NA,TGTGCCAGCAGCGCCACCAGACTAGCGGGAGTAGAGACCCAGTACTTC,CASSATRLAGVETQYF
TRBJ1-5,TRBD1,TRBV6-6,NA,TGTGCCAGCACAGGGGGCCTCAATCAGCCCCAGCATTTT,CASTGGLNQPQHF
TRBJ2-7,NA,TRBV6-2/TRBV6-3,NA,TGTGCCACCACCCCGCGGGACGTGCGCTCCTACGAGCAGTACTTC,CATTPRDVRSYEQYF
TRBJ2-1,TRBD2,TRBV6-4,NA,TGTGCCAGCAGTAAGACTAGCGAGAATGAGCAGTTCTTC,CASSKTSENEQFF
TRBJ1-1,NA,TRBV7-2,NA,TGTGCCAGCAGCCCACGGGGTGGGAACACTGAAGCTTTCTTT,CASSPRGGNTEAFF